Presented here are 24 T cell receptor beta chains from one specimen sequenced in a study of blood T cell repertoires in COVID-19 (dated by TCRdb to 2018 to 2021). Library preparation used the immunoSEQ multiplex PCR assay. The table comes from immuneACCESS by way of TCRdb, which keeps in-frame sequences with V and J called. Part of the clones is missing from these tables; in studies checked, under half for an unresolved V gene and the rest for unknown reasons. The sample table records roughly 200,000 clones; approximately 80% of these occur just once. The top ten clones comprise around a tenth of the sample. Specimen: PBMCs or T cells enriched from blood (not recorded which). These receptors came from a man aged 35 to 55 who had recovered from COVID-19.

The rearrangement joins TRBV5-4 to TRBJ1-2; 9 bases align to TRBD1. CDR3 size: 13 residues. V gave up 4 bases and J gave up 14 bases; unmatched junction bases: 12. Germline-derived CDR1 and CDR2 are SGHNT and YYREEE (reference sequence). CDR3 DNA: TGTGCCAGCAGCGCGGGACAGGGAAACACTGGTACCTTC. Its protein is CASSAGQGNTGTF.

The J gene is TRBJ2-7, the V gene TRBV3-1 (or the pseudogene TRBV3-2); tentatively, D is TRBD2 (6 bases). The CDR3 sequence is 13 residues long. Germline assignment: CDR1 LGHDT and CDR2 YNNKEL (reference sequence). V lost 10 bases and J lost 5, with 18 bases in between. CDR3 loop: CATTGLRPNEQYF. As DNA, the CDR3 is TGTGCCACCACGGGACTCCGACCCAACGAGCAGTACTTC.

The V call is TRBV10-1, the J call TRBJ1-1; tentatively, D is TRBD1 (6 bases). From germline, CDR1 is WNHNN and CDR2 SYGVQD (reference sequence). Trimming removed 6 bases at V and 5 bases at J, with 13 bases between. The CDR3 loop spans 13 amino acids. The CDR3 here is CASSRGLLTEAFF. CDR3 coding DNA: TGCGCCAGCAGCAGGGGTTTGTTAACTGAAGCTTTCTTT.

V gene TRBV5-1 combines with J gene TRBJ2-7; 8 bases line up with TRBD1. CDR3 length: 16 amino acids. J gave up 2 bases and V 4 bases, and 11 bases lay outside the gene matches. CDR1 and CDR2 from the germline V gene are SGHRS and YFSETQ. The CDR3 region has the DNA TGCGCCAGCAGCGGATTCAGGGGGCCTCTCCCCTACGAGCAGTACTTC. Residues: CASSGFRGPLPYEQYF.

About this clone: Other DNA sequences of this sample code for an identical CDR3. CDR3 nucleotide sequence: TGTGCCAGCAGTCGCACAGGGGGCACTGAAGCTTTCTTT. This gives the protein CASSRTGGTEAFF. The V and J genes are TRBV6-5 and TRBJ1-1; 8 bases align to TRBD1. CDR1 and CDR2 from the germline V gene are MNHEY and SVGAGI. The CDR3 has 13 amino acids. Unmatched junction bases numbered 3, after V lost 5 bases and J lost 4 bases.

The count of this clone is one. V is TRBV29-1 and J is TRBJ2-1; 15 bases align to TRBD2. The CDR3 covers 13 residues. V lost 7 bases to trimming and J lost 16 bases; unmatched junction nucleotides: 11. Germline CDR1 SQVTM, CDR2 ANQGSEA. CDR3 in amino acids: CSAPSGLAGGEFF. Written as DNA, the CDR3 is TGCAGCGCCCCGTCGGGACTAGCGGGGGGAGAATTCTTC.

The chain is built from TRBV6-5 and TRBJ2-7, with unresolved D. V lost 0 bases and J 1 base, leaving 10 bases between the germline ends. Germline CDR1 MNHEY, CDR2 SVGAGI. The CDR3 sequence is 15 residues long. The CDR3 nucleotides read TGTGCCAGCAGTTACTCTATGGGCAGGTCCTACGAGCAGTACTTC. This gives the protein CASSYSMGRSYEQYF.

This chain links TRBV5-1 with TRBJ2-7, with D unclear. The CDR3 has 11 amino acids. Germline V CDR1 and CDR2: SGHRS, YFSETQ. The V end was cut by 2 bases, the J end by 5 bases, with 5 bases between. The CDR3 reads CASSFLNEQYF. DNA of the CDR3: TGCGCCAGCAGCTTTCTTAACGAGCAGTACTTC.

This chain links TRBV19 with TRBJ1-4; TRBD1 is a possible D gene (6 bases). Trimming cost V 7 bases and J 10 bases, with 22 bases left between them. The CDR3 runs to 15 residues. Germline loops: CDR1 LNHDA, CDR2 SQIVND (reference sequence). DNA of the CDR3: TGTGCCAGTACCCCACTCACAGGGTCAACTGGAAAACTGTTTTTT. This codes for CASTPLTGSTGKLFF.

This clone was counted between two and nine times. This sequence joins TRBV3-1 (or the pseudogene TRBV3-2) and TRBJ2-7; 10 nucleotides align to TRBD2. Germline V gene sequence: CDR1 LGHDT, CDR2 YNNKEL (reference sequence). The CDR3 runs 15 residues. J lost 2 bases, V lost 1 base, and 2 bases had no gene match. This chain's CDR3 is CASSQVLAGPYEQYF. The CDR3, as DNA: TGTGCCAGCAGCCAAGTACTAGCGGGGCCCTACGAGCAGTACTTC.

DNA of the CDR3: TGTGCCTGGAGTGCGACAGGGCGATCACCCCTCCACTTT. Translating it yields CAWSATGRSPLHF. The chain carries TRBV30 and TRBJ1-6; 7 bases are a match to TRBD1. This CDR3 comprises 13 residues. Germline lookup yields CDR1 GTSNPN and CDR2 SVGIG (reference sequence). V was clipped by 1 base and J by 10 bases; unmatched bases: 4.

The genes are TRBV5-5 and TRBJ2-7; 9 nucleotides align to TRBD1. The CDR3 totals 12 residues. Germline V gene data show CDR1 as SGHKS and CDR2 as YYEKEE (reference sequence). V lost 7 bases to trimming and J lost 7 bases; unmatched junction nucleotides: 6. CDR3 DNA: TGTGCCAGCCGGGGACAGGGTTGGGAGCAGTACTTC. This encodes CASRGQGWEQYF.

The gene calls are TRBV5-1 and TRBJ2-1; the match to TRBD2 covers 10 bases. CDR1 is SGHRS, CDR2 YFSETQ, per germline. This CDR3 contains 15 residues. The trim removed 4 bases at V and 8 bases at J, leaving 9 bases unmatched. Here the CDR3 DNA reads TGCGCCAGCAGCCCTACAGCGGGAGGGCTAGATGAGCAGTTCTTC. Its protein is CASSPTAGGLDEQFF. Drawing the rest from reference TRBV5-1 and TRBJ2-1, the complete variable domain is KAGVTQTPRYLIKTRGQQVTLSCSPISGHRSVSWYQQTPGQGLQFLFEYFSETQRNKGNFPGRFSGRQFSNSRSEMNVSTLELGDSALYLCASSPTAGGLDEQFFGPGTRLTVL.

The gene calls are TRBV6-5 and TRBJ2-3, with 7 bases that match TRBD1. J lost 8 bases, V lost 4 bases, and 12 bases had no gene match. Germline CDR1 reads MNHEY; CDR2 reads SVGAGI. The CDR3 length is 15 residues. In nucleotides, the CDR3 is TGTGCCAGCAGTTTTCCCGGGACAGCTCTAGGTACGCAGTATTTT. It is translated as CASSFPGTALGTQYF.

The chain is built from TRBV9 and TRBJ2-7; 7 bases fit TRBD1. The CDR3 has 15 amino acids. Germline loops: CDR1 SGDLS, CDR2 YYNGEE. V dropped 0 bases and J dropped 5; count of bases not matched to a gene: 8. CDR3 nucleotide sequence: TGTGCCAGCAGCGTAGGAGACAGGGTAGGAAACGAGCAGTACTTC. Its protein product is CASSVGDRVGNEQYF.

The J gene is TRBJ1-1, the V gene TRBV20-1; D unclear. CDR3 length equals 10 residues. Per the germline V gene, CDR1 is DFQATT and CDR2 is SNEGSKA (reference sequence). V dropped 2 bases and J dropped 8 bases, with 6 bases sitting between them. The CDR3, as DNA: TGCAGTGCTAGACGCGGGGAAGCTTTCTTT. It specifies CSARRGEAFF.

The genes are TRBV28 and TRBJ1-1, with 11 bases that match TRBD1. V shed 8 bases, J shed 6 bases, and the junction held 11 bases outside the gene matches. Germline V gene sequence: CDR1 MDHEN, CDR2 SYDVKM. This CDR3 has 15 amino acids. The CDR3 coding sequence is TGTGCCAGCCGGATCGTGGGGGGACAGGGGGCTGAAGCTTTCTTT. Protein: CASRIVGGQGAEAFF.

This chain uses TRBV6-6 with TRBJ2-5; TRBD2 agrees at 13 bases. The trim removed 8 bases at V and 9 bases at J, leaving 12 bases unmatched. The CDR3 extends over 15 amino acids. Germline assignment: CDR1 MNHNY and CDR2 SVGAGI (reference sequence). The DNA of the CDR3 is TGTGCCAGCCAACCGGGACTAGCGGGGCGGGGGGCCCAGTACTTC. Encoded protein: CASQPGLAGRGAQYF.

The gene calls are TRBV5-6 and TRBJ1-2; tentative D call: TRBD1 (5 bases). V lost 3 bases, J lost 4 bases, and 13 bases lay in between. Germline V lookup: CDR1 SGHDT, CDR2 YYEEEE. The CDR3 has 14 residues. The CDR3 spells CASSSQVTGYGYTF. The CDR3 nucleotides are TGTGCCAGCAGCTCCCAGGTCACAGGCTATGGCTACACCTTC.

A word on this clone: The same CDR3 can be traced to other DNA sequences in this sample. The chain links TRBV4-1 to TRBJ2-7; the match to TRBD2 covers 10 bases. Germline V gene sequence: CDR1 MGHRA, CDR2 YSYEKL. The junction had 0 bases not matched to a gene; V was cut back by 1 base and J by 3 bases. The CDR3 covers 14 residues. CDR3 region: CASSQVAGGYEQYF. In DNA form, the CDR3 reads TGCGCCAGCAGCCAAGTAGCGGGGGGCTACGAGCAGTACTTC.

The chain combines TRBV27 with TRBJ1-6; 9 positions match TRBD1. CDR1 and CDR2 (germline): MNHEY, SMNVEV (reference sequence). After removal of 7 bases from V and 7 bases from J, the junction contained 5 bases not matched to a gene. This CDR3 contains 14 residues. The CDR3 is CASTPGQGNSPLHF. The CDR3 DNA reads TGTGCCAGCACCCCGGGACAGGGAAATTCACCCCTCCACTTT.

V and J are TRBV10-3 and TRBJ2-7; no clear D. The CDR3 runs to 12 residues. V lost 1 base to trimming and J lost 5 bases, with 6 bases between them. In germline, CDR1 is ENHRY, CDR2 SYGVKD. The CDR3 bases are TGTGCCATCAGTGAGTTCCAAAACGAGCAGTACTTC. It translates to CAISEFQNEQYF.

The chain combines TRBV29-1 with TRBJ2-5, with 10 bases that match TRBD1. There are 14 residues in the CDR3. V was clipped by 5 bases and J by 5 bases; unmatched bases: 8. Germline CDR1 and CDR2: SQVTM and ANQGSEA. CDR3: CSVRFGTGVETQYF. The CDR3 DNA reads TGCAGCGTTAGGTTCGGGACAGGGGTGGAGACCCAGTACTTC.

The CDR3 is CASSPPGALNEKLFF. The CDR3 DNA reads as TGTGCCAGCTCACCACCAGGGGCCCTTAATGAAAAACTGTTTTTT. This chain links TRBV18 with TRBJ1-4, with D possibly TRBD1 on 5 matching bases. Germline CDR1 KGHSH, CDR2 LQKENI. This CDR3 is built from 15 residues. Trimming stripped 0 bases from V and 4 bases from J, with 9 bases between.